One sample yielded the 5 T cell receptor beta chains listed below, sequenced in a study of tissue T cells after allogeneic stem cell transplantation. Using immunoSEQ multiplex PCR, the repertoire was profiled, and TCRdb retains in-frame clones only, with some absent. The sample holds 1,000 or so clones, 50% seen once. Time point given: mouse harvest day 14 after allogeneic transplant. Mouse grafts combined 10^7 T-cell-depleted bone marrow cells with 10^6 splenic CD5+ T cells. The sample consisted of spleen. These receptors came from a female BALB/c mouse given C57BL/6 T cells with graft-versus-host disease after an allogeneic hematopoietic cell transplant.

On this clone: Since a far larger clone is one base different, this is likely a read error. The gene symbols are mouse symbols. The CDR3 goes on 1 residue after the read ends, and that part is filled in from the germline J gene. The chain has TRBV4 and TRBJ2-7; D might be TRBD2 (5 bases). This CDR3 contains 12 residues. The V and J ends lost 5 bases and 4 bases respectively, with 9 bases between them. Germline V gene data show CDR1 as LGHDT and CDR2 as YNNKQL (reference sequence). The CDR3 bases that were read are TGTGCCAGCAGCCGGCACTGGTATGAACAGTAC. Its translation: CASSRHWYEQY. The whole CDR3 reads CASSRHWYEQYF.

With respect to this clone: A read error likely explains this, since a far larger clone differs by one base. Gene names denote mouse genes. The missing CDR3 end, 1 residue past where the read stops, is filled in from the germline J gene. Other DNA sequences within the sample encode an identical CDR3. V is TRBV19 and J is TRBJ2-4; 9 nucleotides line up with TRBD2. Germline-derived CDR1 and CDR2 are FNHDT and SITEND (reference sequence). The CDR3 consists of 16 residues. CDR3 loop: CARSIGTGSSQNTLYF. The sequenced CDR3 bases are TGTGCCCGCAGTATTGGGACTGGGTCTAGTCAAAACACCTTGTAC.

By sample fraction, this clone is large. Germline and genes: mouse. The read terminates 1 residue before the CDR3 end, so the remaining end is supplied by the germline J gene. The chain is built from TRBV12-2 and TRBJ1-6; D gene uncertain. TRBJ1-6 is classed as an ORF, of uncertain function. Germline V gene lookup returns CDR1 SGHLS and CDR2 HYDKME. This CDR3 has 14 amino acids. V lost 4 bases and J 3 bases, leaving 9 bases between the germline ends. The CDR3 loop reads CASSPASYNSPLYF. The sequenced part of the CDR3 DNA is TGTGCCAGCTCCCCCGCCAGCTATAATTCGCCCCTCTAC.

Notes on this clone: The gene names given are mouse names. The sequence runs out 1 residue before the end of the CDR3; the remainder is reconstructed from the germline J gene. The J gene is TRBJ2-3, the V gene TRBV16; TRBD2 matches at 13 bases. Trimming took 4 bases from V and 6 from J; bases not matched to a gene: 7. Germline V gene sequence: CDR1 SGHSA, CDR2 FRNQAP. The CDR3 spans 16 residues. The CDR3 sequence: CASSSRTGGAWETLYF. CDR3 DNA, as far as it was read: TGTGCAAGCAGCTCCCGGACTGGGGGGGCTTGGGAAACGCTGTAT.

To note about this clone: Here the gene names and germline are mouse. The read finishes 1 residue shy of the CDR3 end, and the germline J gene is used to complete it. The chain has TRBV13-1 and TRBJ2-5; 7 positions match TRBD1. The CDR3 is 13 residues long. Trimming took 7 bases from V and 2 from J; bases not matched to a gene: 4. Germline loops: CDR1 NSHNY, CDR2 SYGAGN. CDR3 sequence reads: CASSQGSQDTQYF. The covered CDR3 bases are TGTGCCAGCTCACAGGGGTCCCAAGACACCCAGTAC.